This TCR beta chain originates from a study of cytomegalovirus exposure and HLA in healthy donors. Study in general: The same platform was used for the 100 to 150 validation repertoires as for the approximately 610 first-cohort repertoires, as reported in a later analysis. Findings of the study overall: A subsequent analysis found that TCR clusters from the first cohort also tended to co-occur in the approximately 110 validation repertoires, with approximately 95% of cluster scores above 0.

Data came from immunoSEQ multiplex PCR; TCRdb stores just in-frame clones and leaves some out. Of 70,000 to 75,000 clones in the sample, approximately 94% were seen once. As concerns this clone: Its matching antigen is unknown.

The donors belonged to the roughly 110-subject validation cohort, separate from the roughly 720-subject first cohort. The junction had 8 bases not matched to a gene; V was cut back by 5 bases and J by 5 bases. Germline assignment: CDR1 MNHEY and CDR2 SMNVEV (reference sequence). The CDR3 covers 14 residues. The receptor was derived from a woman under 30 in good health and CMV-seronegative. The chain combines TRBV27 with TRBJ1-2, with 7 bases lining up with TRBD1. Sequencing was carried out using PBMCs. The chain's CDR3 is CASSTLDRTYGYTF. The CDR3 bases are TGTGCCAGCAGTACCCTGGACAGGACATATGGCTACACCTTC.